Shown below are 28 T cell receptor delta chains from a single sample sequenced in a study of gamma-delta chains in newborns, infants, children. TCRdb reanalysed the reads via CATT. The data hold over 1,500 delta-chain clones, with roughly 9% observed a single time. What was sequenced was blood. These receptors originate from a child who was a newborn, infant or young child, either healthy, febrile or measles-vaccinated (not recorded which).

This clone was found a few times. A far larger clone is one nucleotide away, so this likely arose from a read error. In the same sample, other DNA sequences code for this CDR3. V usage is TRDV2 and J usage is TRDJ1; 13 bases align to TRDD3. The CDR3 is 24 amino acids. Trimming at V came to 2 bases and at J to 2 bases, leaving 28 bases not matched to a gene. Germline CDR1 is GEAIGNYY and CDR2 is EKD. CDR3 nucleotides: TGTGCCTGTGACATCCTCTCCGGAGAAAGTACTGGGGGATACGGAGCAGGCGAAACCGATAAACTCATCTTT. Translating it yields CACDILSGESTGGYGAGETDKLIF.

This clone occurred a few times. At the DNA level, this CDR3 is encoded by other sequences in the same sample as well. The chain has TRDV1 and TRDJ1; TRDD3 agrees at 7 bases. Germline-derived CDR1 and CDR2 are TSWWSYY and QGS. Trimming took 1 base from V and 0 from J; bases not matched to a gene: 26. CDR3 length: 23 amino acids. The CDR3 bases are TGTGCTCTTGGGGAACGGGGTAGCTACGCGGTTGGGGGACCAAGGCCATACACCGATAAACTCATCTTT. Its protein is CALGERGSYAVGGPRPYTDKLIF.

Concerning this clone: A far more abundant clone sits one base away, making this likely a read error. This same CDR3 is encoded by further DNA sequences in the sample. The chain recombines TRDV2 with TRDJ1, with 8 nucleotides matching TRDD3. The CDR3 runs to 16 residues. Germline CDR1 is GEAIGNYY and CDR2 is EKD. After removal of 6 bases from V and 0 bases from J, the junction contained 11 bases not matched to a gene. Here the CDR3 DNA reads TGTGCCTGTTCCGTACTGGGGGCCCCGTACACCGATAAACTCATCTTT. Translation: CACSVLGAPYTDKLIF.

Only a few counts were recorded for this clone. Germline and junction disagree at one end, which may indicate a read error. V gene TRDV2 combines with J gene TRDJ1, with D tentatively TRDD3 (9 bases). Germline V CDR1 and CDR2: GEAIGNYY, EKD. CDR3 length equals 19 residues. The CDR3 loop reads CACATLPTGDTQSTDNLIF. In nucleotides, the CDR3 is TGTGCCTGTGCCACACTTCCTACCGGGGATACGCAGTCCACCGATAACCTCATCTTT.

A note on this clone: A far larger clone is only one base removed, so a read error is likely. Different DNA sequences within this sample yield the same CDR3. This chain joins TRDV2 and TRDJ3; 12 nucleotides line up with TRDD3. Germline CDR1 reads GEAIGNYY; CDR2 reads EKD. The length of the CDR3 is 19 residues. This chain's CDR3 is CACDILGDTSSWDTRQMFF. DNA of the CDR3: TGTGCCTGTGACATACTGGGGGATACTAGCTCCTGGGACACCCGTCAGATGTTTTTC.

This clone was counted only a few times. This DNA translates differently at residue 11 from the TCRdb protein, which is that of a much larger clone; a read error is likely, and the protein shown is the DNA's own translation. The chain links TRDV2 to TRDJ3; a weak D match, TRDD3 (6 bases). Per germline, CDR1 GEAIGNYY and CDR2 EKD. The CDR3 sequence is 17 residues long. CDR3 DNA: TGTGCCTGTGACAAGACGGAGAGCTCCTGGGGCACCCGACAGATGTTTTTC. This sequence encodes CACDKTESSWGTRQMFF.

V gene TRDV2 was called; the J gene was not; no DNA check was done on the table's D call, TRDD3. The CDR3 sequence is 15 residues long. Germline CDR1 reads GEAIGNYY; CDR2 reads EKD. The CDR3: CACALLGALTSHLFF. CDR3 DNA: TGTGCCTGTGCCTTACTGGGGGCTTTGACCTCACACCTCTTCTTT.

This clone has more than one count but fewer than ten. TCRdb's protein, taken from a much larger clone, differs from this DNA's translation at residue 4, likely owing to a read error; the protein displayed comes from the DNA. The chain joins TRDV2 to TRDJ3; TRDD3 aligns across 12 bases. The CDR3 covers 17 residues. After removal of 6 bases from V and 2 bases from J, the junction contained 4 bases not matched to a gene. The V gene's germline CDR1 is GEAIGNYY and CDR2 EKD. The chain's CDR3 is CACNYWGIPWDTRQMFF. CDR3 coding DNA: TGTGCCTGTAACTACTGGGGGATACCCTGGGACACCCGACAGATGTTTTTC.

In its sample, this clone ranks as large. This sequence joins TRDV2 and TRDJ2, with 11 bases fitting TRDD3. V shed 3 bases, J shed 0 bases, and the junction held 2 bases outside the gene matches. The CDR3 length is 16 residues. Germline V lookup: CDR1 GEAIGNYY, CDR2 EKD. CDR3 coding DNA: TGTGCCTGTGACGTACTGGGGGATACTTTGACAGCACAACTCTTCTTT. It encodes CACDVLGDTLTAQLFF.

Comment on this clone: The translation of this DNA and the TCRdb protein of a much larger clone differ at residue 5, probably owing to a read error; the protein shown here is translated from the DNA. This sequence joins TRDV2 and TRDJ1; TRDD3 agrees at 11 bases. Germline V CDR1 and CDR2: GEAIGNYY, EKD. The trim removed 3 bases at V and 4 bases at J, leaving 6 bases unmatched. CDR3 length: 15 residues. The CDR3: CACDAGTGGYDKLIF. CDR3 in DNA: TGTGCCTGTGACGCCGGTACTGGGGGATACGATAAACTCATCTTT.

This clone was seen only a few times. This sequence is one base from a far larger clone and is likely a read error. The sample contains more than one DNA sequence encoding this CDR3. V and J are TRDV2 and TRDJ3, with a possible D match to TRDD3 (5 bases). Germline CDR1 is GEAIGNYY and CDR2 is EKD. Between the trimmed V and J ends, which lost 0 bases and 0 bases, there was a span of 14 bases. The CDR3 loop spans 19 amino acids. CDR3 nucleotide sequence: TGTGCCTGTGACACCTGGGGAATACCGAGCTCCTGGGACACCCGACAGATGTTTTTC. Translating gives CACDTWGIPSSWDTRQMFF.

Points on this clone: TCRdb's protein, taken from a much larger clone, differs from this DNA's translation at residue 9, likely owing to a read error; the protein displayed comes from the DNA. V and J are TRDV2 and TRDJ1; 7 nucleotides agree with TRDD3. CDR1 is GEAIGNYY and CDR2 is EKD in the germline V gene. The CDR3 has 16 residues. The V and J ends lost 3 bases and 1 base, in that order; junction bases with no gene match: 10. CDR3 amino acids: CACDALLGNTTDKLIF. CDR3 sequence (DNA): TGTGCCTGTGACGCCTTACTGGGGAATACCACCGATAAACTCATCTTT.

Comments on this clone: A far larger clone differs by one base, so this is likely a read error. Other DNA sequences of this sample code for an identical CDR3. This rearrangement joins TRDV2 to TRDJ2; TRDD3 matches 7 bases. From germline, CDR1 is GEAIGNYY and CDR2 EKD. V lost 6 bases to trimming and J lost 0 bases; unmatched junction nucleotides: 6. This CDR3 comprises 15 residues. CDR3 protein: CACPGGFPLTAQLFF. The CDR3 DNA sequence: TGTGCCTGTCCTGGGGGCTTCCCTTTGACAGCACAACTCTTCTTT.

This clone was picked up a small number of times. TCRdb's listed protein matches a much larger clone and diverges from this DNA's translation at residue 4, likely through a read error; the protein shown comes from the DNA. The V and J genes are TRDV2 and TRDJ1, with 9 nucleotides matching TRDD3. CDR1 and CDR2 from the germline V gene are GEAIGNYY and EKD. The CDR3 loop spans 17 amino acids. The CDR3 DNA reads TGTGCCTGTGTCACCGTTGCTGGGGGATCCCACACCGATAAACTCATCTTT. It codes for CACVTVAGGSHTDKLIF.

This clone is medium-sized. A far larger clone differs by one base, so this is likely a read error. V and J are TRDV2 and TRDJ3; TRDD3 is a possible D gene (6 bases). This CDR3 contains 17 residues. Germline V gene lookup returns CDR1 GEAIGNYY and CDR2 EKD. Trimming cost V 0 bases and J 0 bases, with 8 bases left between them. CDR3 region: CACDTWGGSWDTRQMFF. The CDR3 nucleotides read TGTGCCTGTGACACCTGGGGGGGCTCCTGGGACACCCGACAGATGTTTTTC.

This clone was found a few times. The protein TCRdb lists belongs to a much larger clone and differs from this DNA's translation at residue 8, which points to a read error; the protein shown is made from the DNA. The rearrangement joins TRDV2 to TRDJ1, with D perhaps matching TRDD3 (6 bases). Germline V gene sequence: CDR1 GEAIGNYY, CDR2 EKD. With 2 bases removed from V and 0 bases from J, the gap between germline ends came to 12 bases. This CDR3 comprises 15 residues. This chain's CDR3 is CACDNGYFYTDKLIF. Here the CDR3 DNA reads TGTGCCTGTGACAACGGATACTTTTACACCGATAAACTCATCTTT.

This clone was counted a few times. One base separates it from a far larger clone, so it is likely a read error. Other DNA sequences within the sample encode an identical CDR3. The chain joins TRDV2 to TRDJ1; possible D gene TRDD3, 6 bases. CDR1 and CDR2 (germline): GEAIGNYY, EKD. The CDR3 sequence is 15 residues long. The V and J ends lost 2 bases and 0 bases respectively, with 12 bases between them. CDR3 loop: CACDILGEYTDKLIF. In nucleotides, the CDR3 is TGTGCCTGTGACATACTGGGAGAGTACACCGATAAACTCATCTTT.

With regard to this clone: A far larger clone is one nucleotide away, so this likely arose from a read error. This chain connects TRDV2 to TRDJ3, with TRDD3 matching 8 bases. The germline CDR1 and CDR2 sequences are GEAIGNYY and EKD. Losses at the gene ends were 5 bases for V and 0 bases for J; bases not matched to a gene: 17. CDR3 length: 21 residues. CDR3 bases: TGTGCCTGTGCCATCCTTACTCTGGGGGACCCCAGCTCCTGGGACACCCGACAGATGTTTTTC. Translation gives CACAILTLGDPSSWDTRQMFF.

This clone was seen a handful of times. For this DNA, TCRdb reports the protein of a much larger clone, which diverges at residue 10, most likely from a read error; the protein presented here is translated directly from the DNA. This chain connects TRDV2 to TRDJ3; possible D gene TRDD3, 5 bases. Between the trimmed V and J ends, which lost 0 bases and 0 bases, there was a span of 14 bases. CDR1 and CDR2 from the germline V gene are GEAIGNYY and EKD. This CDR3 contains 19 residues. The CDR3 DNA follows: TGTGCCTGTGACACCGACAGGGGGTTTGGCTCCTGGGACACCCGACAGATGTTTTTC. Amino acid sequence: CACDTDRGFGSWDTRQMFF.

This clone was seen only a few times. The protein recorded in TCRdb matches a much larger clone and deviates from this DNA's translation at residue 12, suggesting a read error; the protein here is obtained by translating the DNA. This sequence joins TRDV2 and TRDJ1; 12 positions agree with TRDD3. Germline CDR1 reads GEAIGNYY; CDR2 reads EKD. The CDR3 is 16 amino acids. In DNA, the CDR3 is TGTGCCTGTGACGCCTTACTGGGGGATACCACCGGTAAACTCATCTTT. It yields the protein CACDALLGDTTGKLIF.

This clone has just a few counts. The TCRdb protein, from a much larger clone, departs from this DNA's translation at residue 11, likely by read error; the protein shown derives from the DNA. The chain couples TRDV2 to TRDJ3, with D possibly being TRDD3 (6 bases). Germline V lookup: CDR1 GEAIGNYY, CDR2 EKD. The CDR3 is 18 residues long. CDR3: CACDTGGPFSRDTRQMFF. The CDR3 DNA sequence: TGTGCCTGTGACACCGGGGGACCCTTCTCCCGGGACACCCGACAGATGTTTTTC.

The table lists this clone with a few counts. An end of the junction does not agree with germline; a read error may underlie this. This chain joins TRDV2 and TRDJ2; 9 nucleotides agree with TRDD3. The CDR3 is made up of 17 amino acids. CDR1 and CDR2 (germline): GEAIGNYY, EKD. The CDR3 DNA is TGTGCCTGTGCCCCTACTGGGGGACGGCCTTTGACCGCACAACTCTTCTTT. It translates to CACAPTGGRPLTAQLFF.

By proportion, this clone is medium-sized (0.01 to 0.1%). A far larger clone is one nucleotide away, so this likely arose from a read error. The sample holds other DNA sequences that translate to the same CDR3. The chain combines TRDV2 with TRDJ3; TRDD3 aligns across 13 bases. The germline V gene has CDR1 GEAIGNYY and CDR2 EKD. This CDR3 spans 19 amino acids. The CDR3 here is CACDTYWGIRSWDTRQMFF. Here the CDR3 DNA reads TGCGCCTGTGACACGTACTGGGGGATACGCTCCTGGGACACCCGACAGATGTTTTTC.

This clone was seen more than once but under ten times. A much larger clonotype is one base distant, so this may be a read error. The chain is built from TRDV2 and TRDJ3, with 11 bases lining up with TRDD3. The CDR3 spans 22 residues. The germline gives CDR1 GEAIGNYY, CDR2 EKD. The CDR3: CACDTVVGDTPIGSRDTRQMFF. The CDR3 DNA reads TGTGCCTGTGACACCGTGGTGGGGGATACGCCAATAGGCTCCCGGGACACCCGACAGATGTTTTTC.

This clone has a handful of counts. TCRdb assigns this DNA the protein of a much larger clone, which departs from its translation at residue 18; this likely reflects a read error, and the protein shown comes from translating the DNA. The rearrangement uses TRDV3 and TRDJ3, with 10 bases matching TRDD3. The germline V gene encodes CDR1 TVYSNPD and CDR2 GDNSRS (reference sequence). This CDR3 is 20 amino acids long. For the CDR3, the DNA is TGTGCCTTTAAAAGTCTCGGTACTGGGGGATGCTCCTGGGACACCCGACAGTTGTTTTTC. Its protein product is CAFKSLGTGGCSWDTRQLFF.

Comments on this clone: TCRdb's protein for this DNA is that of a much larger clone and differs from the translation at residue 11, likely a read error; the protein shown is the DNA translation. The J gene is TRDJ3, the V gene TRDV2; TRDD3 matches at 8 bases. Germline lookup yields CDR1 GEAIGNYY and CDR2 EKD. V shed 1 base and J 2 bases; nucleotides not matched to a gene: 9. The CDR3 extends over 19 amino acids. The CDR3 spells CACDTVGDLSPWDTRQMFF. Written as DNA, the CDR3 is TGTGCCTGTGACACGGTGGGGGATTTGAGCCCCTGGGACACCCGACAGATGTTTTTC.

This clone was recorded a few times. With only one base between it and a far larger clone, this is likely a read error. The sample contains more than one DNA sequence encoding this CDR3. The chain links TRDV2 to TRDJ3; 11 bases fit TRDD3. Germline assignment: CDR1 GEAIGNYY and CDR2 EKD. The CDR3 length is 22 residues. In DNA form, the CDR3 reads TGTGCCTGCGACACGGGTGGATGGGGGATACGGCCCGACTCCTGGGACACCCGACAGATGTTTTTC. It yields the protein CACDTGGWGIRPDSWDTRQMFF.

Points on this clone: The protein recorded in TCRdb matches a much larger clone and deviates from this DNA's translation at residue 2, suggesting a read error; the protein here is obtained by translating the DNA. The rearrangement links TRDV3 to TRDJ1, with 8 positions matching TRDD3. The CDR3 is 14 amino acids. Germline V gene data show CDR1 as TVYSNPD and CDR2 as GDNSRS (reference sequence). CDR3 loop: CSFRAGGLYDKLIF. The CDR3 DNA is TGTTCCTTTCGTGCTGGGGGACTATATGATAAACTCATCTTT. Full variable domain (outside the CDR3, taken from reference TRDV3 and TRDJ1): CDKVTQSSPDQTVASGSEVVLLCTYDTVYSNPDLFWYRIRPDYSFQFVFYGDNSRSEGADFTQGRFSVKHILTQKAFHLVISPVRTEDSATYYCSFRAGGLYDKLIFGKGTRVTVEP.